A selection of T cell receptor beta chains follows, all from one sample in a study of T cells in Graves' hyperthyroidism and ophthalmopathy. In TCRdb, the multiplex PCR reads were re-called with MiXCR into one record per CDR3 protein. The profile shows around 390,000 distinct CDR3 sequences, around 15% of them singletons. The sample taken for sequencing was blood. The receptors stem from a woman aged 25 to 45 with Graves' ophthalmopathy. The CDR3 runs from the conserved cysteine through the conserved F or W. The order of the fields is J gene, V gene, clone size, D gene, CDR3 DNA, CDR3 protein. D genes are given only for firm matches. Clone size appears in some rows only: once, few, many, or a class for an expanded clone.

TRBJ2-3 TRBV7-3 many TRBD2 TGTGCCAGCAGCTTATTGGGACTAGCGGGCACAGATACGCAGTATTTT CASSLLGLAGTDTQYF
TRBJ2-4 TRBV6-1 few TRBD2 TGTGCCAGCAGGGGGGGGGGGAGGCTGGCCAAAAACATTCAGTACTTC CASRGGGRLAKNIQYF
TRBJ1-2 TRBV6-1 - - TGTGCCAGCAGTCCTTTCGGGGGAGACTATGGCTACACCTTC CASSPFGGDYGYTF
TRBJ2-2 TRBV10-3 once - TGTGCCGTAAACAGGGACACCGGGGAGCTGTTTTTT CAVNRDTGELFF
TRBJ1-1 TRBV30 - TRBD1 TGTGCCTGGAACCGACAGGGTCTGAACACTGAAGCTTTCTTT CAWNRQGLNTEAFF
TRBJ2-1 TRBV6-1 many - TGTGCCAGCAGTTATGCCCAGAGCTCCTACAATGAGCAGTTCTTC CASSYAQSSYNEQFF
TRBJ1-2 TRBV20-1 many - TGCAGTGCTAGAGATCTCAGAAGACCTGTTGAAGGCTACACCTTC CSARDLRRPVEGYTF
TRBJ2-7 TRBV20-1 many TRBD1 TGCAGTGCTAGATCGCCGGGACAGGGTCAGTACGAGCAGTACTTC CSARSPGQGQYEQYF
TRBJ2-6 TRBV2 many TRBD1 TGTGCCAGCAGGACAGGGTTCGGGGCCAACGTCCTGACTTTC CASRTGFGANVLTF
TRBJ1-5 TRBV4-2 - - TGTGCCAGCAGCCAGGATGTAAGGGCCTCACTTAGCAATCAGCCCCAGCATTTT CASSQDVRASLSNQPQHF
TRBJ1-2 TRBV7-9 - - TGTGCCAGCAGTTTGGACAGCCCCCCCGGCTACACCTTC CASSLDSPPGYTF
TRBJ2-7 TRBV30 - - TGTGCCTGGAGCAGAGGACCTCCCGAGCAGTACTTC CAWSRGPPEQYF
TRBJ1-1 TRBV19 - - TGTGCCAGTAGTAGCCTCGGGATGAACACTGAAGCTTTCTTT CASSSLGMNTEAFF
TRBJ1-5 TRBV3-1 many - TGTGCCAGCGCAACGGGGCGAGCGAGTCAGCCCCAGCATTTT CASATGRASQPQHF
TRBJ2-1 TRBV19 few TRBD1 TGTGCCAGTAGTATCGCCGCGGGACAGGGGTCTTGGAGCTCCTACAATGAGCAGTTCTTC CASSIAAGQGSWSSYNEQFF
TRBJ1-2 TRBV12-3/TRBV12-4 many TRBD1 TGTGCCAGCAGTACGTCCGGGACAGGGTATGGCTACACCTTC CASSTSGTGYGYTF
TRBJ1-4 TRBV12-3/TRBV12-4 many TRBD1 TGTGCCAGCAGTCATAGGGACAGGGGGCGCGAAAAACTGTTTTTT CASSHRDRGREKLFF
TRBJ1-5 TRBV4-1 - TRBD1 TGCGCCAGCAGCCAACTTATTACAGGGGTAGGGCAGCCCCAGCATTTT CASSQLITGVGQPQHF
TRBJ1-2 TRBV27 - - TGTGCCAGCAGTGACGGACATAACTATGGCTACACCTTC CASSDGHNYGYTF
TRBJ2-2 TRBV2 few TRBD1 TGTGCCAGCAGGGTGGACAGGACCACCGGGGAGCTGTTTTTT CASRVDRTTGELFF
TRBJ1-2 TRBV2 many TRBD1 TGTGCCAGCAGACGGGACAGAGCAAGCTATGGCTACACCTTC CASRRDRASYGYTF
TRBJ1-5 TRBV18 many - TGTGCCAGCTCACCACCCGGGGGAGTACAGCAGCCCCAGCATTTT CASSPPGGVQQPQHF
TRBJ1-2 TRBV5-1 many - TGCGCCAGCAGCTTGGGGGGAGACTATGGCTACACCTTC CASSLGGDYGYTF
TRBJ1-5 TRBV6-1 many TRBD1 TGTGCCAGCAGTCAATGGGGGACAGGTGACTTACTCAATCAGCCCCAGCATTTT CASSQWGTGDLLNQPQHF
TRBJ1-4 TRBV5-1 many - TGCGCCAGCCAACTGATCCCAACTAATGAAAAACTGTTTTTT CASQLIPTNEKLFF
TRBJ1-1 TRBV28 many - TGTGCCAGCAGTTTGGTTTCGGGACTAGGTACCTCTGAAGCTTTCTTT CASSLVSGLGTSEAFF
TRBJ2-7 TRBV9 many - TGTGCCAGCAGCGTAGCTGCAGATGCCTACGAGCAGTACTTC CASSVAADAYEQYF
TRBJ2-2 TRBV7-9 many - TGTGCCAGCAGACAAGCCAGGAGCGGGGAGCTGTTTTTT CASRQARSGELFF
TRBJ1-5 TRBV3-1 many - TGTGCCAGCAGCCCCGGCCTCTATAGCAATCAGCCCCAGCATTTT CASSPGLYSNQPQHF
TRBJ2-7 TRBV7-8 many - TGTGCCAGCAGCTTGAGCCGGGACTGGAAGAACTACGAGCAGTACTTC CASSLSRDWKNYEQYF
TRBJ2-2 TRBV5-1 many TRBD2 TGCGCCAGCAGCTTGGCTGAGCGGGGGAACACCGGGGAGCTGTTTTTT CASSLAERGNTGELFF
TRBJ1-5 TRBV6-1 many - TGTGCCAGCAGTCGATACAGGGCCAATCAGCCCCAGCATTTT CASSRYRANQPQHF
TRBJ1-1 TRBV9 many - TGTGCCAGCAGCGTAGAGGGCGGAAAAGGGGACACTGAAGCTTTCTTT CASSVEGGKGDTEAFF
TRBJ2-1 TRBV27 many - TGTGCCAGCAGTTTAAAACCCGGAACGGTGCGATTGAGCTCCTACAATGAGCAGTTCTTC CASSLKPGTVRLSSYNEQFF
TRBJ1-6 TRBV28 few TRBD1 TGTGCCAGCAGCGCGCGGACAGGGTACAATTCACCCCTCCACTTT CASSARTGYNSPLHF
TRBJ1-2 TRBV24-1 many TRBD1 TGTGCCACCAGTGACCCGGGACAGGGGTATGGCTACACCTTC CATSDPGQGYGYTF
TRBJ2-7 TRBV12-3/TRBV12-4 many - TGTGCCAGCAGTCTCCTAATTCGGGGGTTTTACGAGCAGTACTTC CASSLLIRGFYEQYF
TRBJ2-1 TRBV2 - TRBD2 TGTGCCAGCAGTGAACTAGCGGGAGAAGATGAGCAGTTCTTC CASSELAGEDEQFF
TRBJ2-7 TRBV28 - - TGTGCCAGCAGTTTTTCCCTAGCGCAGTACGAGCAGTACTTC CASSFSLAQYEQYF
TRBJ1-5 TRBV6-1 many TRBD1 TGTGCCAGCACCGGGACAGAGTATAGCAATCAGCCCCAGCATTTT CASTGTEYSNQPQHF
TRBJ2-7 TRBV7-9 many - TGTGCCAGCAGCTTAGAGCGGGCTAAACTATTCCACGAGCAGTACTTC CASSLERAKLFHEQYF
TRBJ2-3 TRBV6-1 many TRBD2 TGTGCCAGCAGGAAGACTAGCGGGGGGGCCGCAGATACGCAGTATTTT CASRKTSGGAADTQYF
TRBJ1-1 TRBV30 many - TGTGCCTGGAGTGTATTAACCTCTAACACTGAAGCTTTCTTT CAWSVLTSNTEAFF
TRBJ1-1 TRBV6-4 - - TGTGCCAGCAGAGAACACGGATCGGGAATTAGCAACACTGAAGCTTTCTTT CASREHGSGISNTEAFF